The present TCR beta chain was sequenced within a study of blood T cell repertoires in COVID-19. This CDR3 contains 13 residues. The V gene end was trimmed by 4 bases and the J gene end by 5 bases; junction bases not matched to a gene: 5. CDR1 SGHVS and CDR2 FNYEAQ come from the germline V gene. TCRdb's table, derived via immunoSEQ multiplex PCR, lists solely in-frame clones and lacks some. The data show roughly 120,000 clones, with 70% to 90% seen just once and less than 3.5% held by the top ten. Sample: peripheral blood. The rearrangement uses TRBV7-6 and TRBJ2-7, with TRBD1 identical over 7 bases. This TCR was sampled from a woman in her forties or fifties with acute or convalescent COVID-19. The CDR3 here is CASSSRQGNEQYF. The CDR3, as DNA: TGTGCCAGCAGCTCGAGACAGGGCAACGAGCAGTACTTC.